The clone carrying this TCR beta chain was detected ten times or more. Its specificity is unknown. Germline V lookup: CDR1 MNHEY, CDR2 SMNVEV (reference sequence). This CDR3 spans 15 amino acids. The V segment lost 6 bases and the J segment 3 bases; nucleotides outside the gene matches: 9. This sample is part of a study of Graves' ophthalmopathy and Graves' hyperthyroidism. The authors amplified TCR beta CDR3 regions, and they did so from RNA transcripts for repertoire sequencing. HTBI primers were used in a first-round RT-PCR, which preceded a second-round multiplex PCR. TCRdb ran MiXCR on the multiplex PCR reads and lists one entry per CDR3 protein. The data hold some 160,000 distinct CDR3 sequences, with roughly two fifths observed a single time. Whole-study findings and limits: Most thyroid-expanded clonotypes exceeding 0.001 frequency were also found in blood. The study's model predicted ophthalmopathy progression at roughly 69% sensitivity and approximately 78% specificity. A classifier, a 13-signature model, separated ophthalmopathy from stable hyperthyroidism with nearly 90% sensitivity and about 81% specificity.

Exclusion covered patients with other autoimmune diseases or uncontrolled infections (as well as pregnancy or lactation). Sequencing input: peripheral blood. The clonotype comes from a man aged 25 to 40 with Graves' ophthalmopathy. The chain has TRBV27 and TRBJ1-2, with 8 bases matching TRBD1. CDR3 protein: CASSQTGQGYYGYTF. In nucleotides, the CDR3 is TGTGCCAGCAGCCAAACAGGACAGGGCTACTATGGCTACACCTTC.